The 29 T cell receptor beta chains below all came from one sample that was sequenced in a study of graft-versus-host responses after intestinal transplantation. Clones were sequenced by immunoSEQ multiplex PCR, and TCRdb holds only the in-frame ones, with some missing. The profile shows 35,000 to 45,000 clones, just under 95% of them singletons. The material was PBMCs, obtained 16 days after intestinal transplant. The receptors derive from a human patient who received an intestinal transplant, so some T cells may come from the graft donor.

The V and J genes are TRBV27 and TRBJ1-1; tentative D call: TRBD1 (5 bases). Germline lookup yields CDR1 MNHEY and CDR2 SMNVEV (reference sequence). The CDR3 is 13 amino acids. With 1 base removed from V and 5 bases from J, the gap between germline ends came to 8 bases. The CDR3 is CASSLFPGTEAFF. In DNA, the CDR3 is TGTGCCAGCAGTTTATTTCCAGGGACTGAAGCTTTCTTT.

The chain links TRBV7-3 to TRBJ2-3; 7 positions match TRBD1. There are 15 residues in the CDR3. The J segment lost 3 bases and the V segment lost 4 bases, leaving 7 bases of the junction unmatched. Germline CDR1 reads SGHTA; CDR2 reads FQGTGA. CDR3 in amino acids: CASSSTGVRTDTQYF. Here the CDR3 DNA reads TGTGCCAGCAGCTCAACAGGGGTACGGACAGATACGCAGTATTTT.

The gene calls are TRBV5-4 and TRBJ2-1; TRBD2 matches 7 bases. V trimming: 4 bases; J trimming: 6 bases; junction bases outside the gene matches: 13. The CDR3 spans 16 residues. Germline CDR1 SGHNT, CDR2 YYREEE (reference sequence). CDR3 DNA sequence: TGTGCCAGCAGCGTAGGAGGACTAGTTAGACTCAATGAGCAGTTCTTC. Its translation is CASSVGGLVRLNEQFF. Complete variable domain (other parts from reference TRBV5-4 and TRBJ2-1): ETGVTQSPTHLIKTRGQQVTLRCSSQSGHNTVSWYQQALGQGPQFIFQYYREEENGRGNFPPRFSGLQFPNYSSELNVNALELDDSALYLCASSVGGLVRLNEQFFGPGTRLTVL.

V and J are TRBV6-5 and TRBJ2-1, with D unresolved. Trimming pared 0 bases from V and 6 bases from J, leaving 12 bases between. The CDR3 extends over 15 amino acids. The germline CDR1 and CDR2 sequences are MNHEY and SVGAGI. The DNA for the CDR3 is TGTGCCAGCAGTTACTCGGCTACTGGCGTCAATGAGCAGTTCTTC. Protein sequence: CASSYSATGVNEQFF.

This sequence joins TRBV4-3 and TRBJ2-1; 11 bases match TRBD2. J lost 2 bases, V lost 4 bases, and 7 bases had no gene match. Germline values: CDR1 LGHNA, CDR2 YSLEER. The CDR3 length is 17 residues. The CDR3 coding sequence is TGCGCCAGCAGCCCCATGACTAGCGGGAATCCCTACAATGAGCAGTTCTTC. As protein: CASSPMTSGNPYNEQFF.

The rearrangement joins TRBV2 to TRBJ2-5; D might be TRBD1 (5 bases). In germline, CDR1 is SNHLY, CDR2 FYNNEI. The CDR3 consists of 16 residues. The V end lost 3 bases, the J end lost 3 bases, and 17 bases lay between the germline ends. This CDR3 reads CASSDLDSAGKETQYF. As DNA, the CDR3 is TGTGCCAGCAGTGACCTCGACTCCGCAGGGAAAGAGACCCAGTACTTC. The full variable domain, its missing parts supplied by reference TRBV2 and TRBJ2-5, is EPEVTQTPSHQVTQMGQEVILRCVPISNHLYFYWYRQILGQKVEFLVSFYNNEISEKSEIFDDQFSVERPDGSNFTLKIRSTKLEDSAMYFCASSDLDSAGKETQYFGPGTRLLVL.

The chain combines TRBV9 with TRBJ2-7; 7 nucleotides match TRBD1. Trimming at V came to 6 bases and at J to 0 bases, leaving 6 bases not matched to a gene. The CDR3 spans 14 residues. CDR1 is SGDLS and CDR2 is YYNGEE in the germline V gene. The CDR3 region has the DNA TGTGCCAGCAACAGACAGGGTTCCTCCTACGAGCAGTACTTC. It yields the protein CASNRQGSSYEQYF. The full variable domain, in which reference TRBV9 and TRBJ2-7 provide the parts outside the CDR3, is DSGVTQTPKHLITATGQRVTLRCSPRSGDLSVYWYQQSLDQGLQFLIQYYNGEERAKGNILERFSAQQFPDLHSELNLSSLELGDSALYFCASNRQGSSYEQYFGPGTRLTVT.

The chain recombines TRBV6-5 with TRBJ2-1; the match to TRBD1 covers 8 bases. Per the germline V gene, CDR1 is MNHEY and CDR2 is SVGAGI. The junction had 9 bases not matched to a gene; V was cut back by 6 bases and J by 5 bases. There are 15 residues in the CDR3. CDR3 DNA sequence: TGTGCCAGCAGCGGACAGGGATTTATGGACAATGAGCAGTTCTTC. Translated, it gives CASSGQGFMDNEQFF.

CDR3: CAISGGQGVPQETQYF. CDR3 bases: TGTGCCATCAGTGGCGGACAGGGGGTGCCCCAAGAGACCCAGTACTTC. The chain is built from TRBV10-3 and TRBJ2-5; TRBD1 agrees at 10 bases. The ends lost 4 bases at V and 1 base at J; junction bases unmatched: 6. Looked up from germline, CDR1 is ENHRY and CDR2 is SYGVKD. The CDR3 spans 16 residues.

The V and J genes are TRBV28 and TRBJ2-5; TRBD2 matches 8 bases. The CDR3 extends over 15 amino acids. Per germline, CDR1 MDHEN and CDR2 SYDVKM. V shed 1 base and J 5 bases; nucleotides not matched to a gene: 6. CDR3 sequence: CASSLYAGGGETQYF. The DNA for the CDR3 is TGTGCCAGCAGTTTATATGCGGGAGGCGGGGAGACCCAGTACTTC.

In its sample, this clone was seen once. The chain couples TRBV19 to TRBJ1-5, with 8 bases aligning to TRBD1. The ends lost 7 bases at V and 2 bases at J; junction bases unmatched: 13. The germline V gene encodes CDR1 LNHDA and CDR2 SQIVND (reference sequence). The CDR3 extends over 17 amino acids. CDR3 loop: CASTLRPDRGGNQPQHF. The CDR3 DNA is TGTGCCAGTACTCTCCGTCCTGACAGGGGAGGCAATCAGCCCCAGCATTTT.

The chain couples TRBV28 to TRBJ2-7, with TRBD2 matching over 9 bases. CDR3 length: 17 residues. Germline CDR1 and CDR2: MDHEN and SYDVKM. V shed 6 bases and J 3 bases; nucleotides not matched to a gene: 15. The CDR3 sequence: CASRPPPRTSEYYEQYF. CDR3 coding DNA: TGTGCCAGCAGACCCCCCCCAAGGACTAGCGAATACTACGAGCAGTACTTC.

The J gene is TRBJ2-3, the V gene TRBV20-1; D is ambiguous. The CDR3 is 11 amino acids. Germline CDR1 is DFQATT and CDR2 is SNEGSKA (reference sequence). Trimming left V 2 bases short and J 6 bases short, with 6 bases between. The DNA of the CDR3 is TGCAGTGCTAGACTAGGGGATACGCAGTATTTT. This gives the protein CSARLGDTQYF.

CDR3 sequence: CASRIINEAFF. The DNA for the CDR3 is TGTGCCAGCAGGATCATCAATGAAGCTTTCTTT. The gene calls are TRBV7-9 and TRBJ1-1, with no clear D. This CDR3 is 11 amino acids long. V was cut by 6 bases and J by 7 bases, with 9 bases left in between. The germline V gene has CDR1 SEHNR and CDR2 FQNEAQ (reference sequence). Full variable domain (remainder filled in from reference TRBV7-9 and TRBJ1-1): DTGVSQNPRHKITKRGQNVTFRCDPISEHNRLYWYRQTLGQGPEFLTYFQNEAQLEKSRLLSDRFSAERPKGSFSTLEIQRTEQGDSAMYLCASRIINEAFFGQGTRLTVV.

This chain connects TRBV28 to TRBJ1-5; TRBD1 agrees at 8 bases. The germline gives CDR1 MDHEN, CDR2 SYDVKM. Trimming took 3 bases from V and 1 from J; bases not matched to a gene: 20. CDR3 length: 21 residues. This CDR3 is CASSFLLTTTGDVGSNQPQHF. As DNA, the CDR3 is TGTGCCAGCAGTTTCCTCCTCACGACGACAGGGGACGTGGGGAGCAATCAGCCCCAGCATTTT.

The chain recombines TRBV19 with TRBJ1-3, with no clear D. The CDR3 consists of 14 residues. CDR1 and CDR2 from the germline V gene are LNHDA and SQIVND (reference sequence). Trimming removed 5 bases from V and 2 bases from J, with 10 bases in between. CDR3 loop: CASSLPGPGNTIYF. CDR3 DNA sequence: TGTGCCAGTAGTCTCCCCGGGCCTGGAAACACCATATATTTT.

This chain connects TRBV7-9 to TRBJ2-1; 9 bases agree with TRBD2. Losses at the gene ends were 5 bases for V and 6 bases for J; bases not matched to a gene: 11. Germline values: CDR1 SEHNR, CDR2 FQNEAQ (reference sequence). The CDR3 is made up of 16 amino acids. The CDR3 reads CASSPEGGRAFNEQFF. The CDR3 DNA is TGTGCCAGCAGCCCAGAGGGCGGGAGGGCATTCAATGAGCAGTTCTTC. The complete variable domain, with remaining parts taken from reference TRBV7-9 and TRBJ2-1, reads DTGVSQNPRHKITKRGQNVTFRCDPISEHNRLYWYRQTLGQGPEFLTYFQNEAQLEKSRLLSDRFSAERPKGSFSTLEIQRTEQGDSAMYLCASSPEGGRAFNEQFFGPGTRLTVL.

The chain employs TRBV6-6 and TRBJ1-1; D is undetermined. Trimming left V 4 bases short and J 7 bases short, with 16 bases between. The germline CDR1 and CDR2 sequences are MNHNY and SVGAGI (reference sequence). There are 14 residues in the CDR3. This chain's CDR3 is CASSSSALFDEAFF. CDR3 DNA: TGTGCCAGCAGTTCCTCAGCCCTGTTTGATGAAGCTTTCTTT.

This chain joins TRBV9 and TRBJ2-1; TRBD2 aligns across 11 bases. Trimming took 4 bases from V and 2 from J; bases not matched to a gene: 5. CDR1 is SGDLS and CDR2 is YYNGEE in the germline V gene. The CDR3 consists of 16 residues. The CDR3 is CASSFIAGGPYNEQFF. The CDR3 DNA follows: TGTGCCAGCAGCTTTATAGCGGGAGGGCCCTACAATGAGCAGTTCTTC. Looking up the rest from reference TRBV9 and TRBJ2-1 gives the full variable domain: DSGVTQTPKHLITATGQRVTLRCSPRSGDLSVYWYQQSLDQGLQFLIQYYNGEERAKGNILERFSAQQFPDLHSELNLSSLELGDSALYFCASSFIAGGPYNEQFFGPGTRLTVL.

CDR3 sequence: CASSEIGGRASDEQFF. CDR3 nucleotides: TGTGCCAGCAGTGAAATAGGCGGGAGGGCCTCTGATGAGCAGTTCTTC. V is TRBV2 and J is TRBJ2-1, with TRBD2 matching over 9 bases. The trim removed 2 bases at V and 8 bases at J, leaving 10 bases unmatched. Germline V gene lookup returns CDR1 SNHLY and CDR2 FYNNEI. The CDR3 is made up of 16 amino acids.

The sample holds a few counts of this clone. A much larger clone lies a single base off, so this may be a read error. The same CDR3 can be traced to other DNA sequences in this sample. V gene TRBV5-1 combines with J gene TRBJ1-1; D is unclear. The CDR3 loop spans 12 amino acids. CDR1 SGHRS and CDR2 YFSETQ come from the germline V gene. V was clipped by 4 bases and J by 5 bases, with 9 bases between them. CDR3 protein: CASSLRGTEAFF. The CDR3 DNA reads TGCGCCAGCAGCCTTCGGGGTACTGAAGCTTTCTTT.

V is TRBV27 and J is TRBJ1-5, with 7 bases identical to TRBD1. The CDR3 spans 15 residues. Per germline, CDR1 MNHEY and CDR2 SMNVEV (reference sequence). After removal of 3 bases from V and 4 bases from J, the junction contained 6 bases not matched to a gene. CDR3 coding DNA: TGTGCCAGCAGTTTGACAGGGATTGGAAATCAGCCCCAGCATTTT. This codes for CASSLTGIGNQPQHF.

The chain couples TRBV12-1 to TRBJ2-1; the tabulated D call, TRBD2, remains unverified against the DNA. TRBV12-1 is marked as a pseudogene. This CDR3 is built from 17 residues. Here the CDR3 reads CASSLPRLAGSINEQFF. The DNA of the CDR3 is TGTGCCAGCAGCCTTCCTCGACTAGCGGGAAGCATCAATGAGCAGTTCTTC.

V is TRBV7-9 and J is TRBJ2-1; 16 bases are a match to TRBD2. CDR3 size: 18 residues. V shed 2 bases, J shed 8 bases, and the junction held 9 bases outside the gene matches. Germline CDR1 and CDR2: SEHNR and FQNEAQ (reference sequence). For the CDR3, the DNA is TGTGCCAGCAGCTTAAGATCCGGGACTAGCGGGAGGGCCGATGAGCAGTTCTTC. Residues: CASSLRSGTSGRADEQFF.

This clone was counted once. The chain's CDR3 is CATSGDLYGADEQFF. CDR3 in DNA: TGTGCCACCAGCGGGGACCTTTATGGGGCGGATGAGCAGTTCTTC. The chain is built from TRBV15 and TRBJ2-1; D tentatively reads TRBD1 or TRBD2 (5 bases each). With 5 bases removed from V and 8 bases from J, the gap between germline ends came to 19 bases. The CDR3 spans 15 residues. Germline loops: CDR1 LNHNV, CDR2 YYDKDF (reference sequence).

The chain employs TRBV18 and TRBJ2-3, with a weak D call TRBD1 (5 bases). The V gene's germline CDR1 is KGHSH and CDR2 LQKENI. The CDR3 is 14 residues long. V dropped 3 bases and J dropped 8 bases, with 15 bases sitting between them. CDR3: CASSPQPTRGTQYF. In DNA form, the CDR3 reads TGTGCCAGCTCACCCCAGCCGACAAGGGGTACGCAGTATTTT.

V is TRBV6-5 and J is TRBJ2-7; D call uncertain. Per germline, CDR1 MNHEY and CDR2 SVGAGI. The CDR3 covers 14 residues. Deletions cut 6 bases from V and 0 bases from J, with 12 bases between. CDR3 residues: CASRLPGSSYEQYF. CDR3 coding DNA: TGTGCCAGCAGATTACCGGGCAGCTCCTACGAGCAGTACTTC.

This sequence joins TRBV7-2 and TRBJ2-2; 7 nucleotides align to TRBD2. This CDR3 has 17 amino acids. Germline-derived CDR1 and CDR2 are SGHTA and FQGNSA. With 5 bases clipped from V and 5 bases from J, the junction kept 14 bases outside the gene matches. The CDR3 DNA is TGTGCCAGCAGCCCTTCGGACGGCGGGAGAGGGACCGGGGAGCTGTTTTTT. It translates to CASSPSDGGRGTGELFF.

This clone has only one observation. CDR3 DNA: TGTGCCAGCAGGCCCACAAGCGGGAGAATTAAGTACGAGCAGTACTTC. Translating it yields CASRPTSGRIKYEQYF. The V call is TRBV28, the J call TRBJ2-7, with 8 bases aligning to TRBD2. The trim removed 6 bases at V and 4 bases at J, leaving 14 bases unmatched. Germline V lookup: CDR1 MDHEN, CDR2 SYDVKM. This CDR3 spans 16 amino acids.